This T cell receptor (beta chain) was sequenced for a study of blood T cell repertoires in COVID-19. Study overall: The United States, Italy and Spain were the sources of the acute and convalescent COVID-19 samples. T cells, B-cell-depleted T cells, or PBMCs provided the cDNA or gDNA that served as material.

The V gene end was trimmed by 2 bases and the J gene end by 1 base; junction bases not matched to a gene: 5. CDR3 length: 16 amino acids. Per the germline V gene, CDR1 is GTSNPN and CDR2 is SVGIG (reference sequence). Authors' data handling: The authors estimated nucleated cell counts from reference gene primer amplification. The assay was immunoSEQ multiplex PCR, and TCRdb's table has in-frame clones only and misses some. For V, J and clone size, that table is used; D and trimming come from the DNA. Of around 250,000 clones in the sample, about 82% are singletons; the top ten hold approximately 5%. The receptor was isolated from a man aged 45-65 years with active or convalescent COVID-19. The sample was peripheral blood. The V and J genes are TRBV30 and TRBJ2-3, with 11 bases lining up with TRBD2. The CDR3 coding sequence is TGTGCCTGGAGTCATCTACTAGCGGGAGGCACAGATACGCAGTATTTT. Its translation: CAWSHLLAGGTDTQYF.